This T cell receptor beta chain was recorded in a study of cytomegalovirus exposure and HLA in healthy donors (dated by TCRdb to about 2017). For the study in its entirety: The roughly 650 repertoires of the first cohort and the roughly 110 validation repertoires were produced on the same platform, according to a later analysis. The study aimed to test whether cataloging public T cell receptors could reveal signatures of past pathogen exposure. In addition to the first cohort of 650 to 750 subjects, a separate validation cohort of some 120 different subjects was used. To predict cytomegalovirus infection status, the study brought together high-throughput TCR immunosequencing, statistical association of individual TCRs with disease status, and machine learning. Broader findings and caveats from the paper: In both the original and validation cohorts, the classifier was reported to diagnose cytomegalovirus status with high specificity and sensitivity. A few of the identified cytomegalovirus-associated TCR beta chains were confirmed in vitro to be specific for cytomegalovirus antigens. In a later analysis, TCRs clustered in the first cohort were found to also tend to co-occur in the approximately 110 validation repertoires, with roughly 93% of cluster scores above 0. While some public TCRs were present in many individuals, most TCR sequences turned up only very rarely across donors. A total of some 180 TCR beta chains were listed by the study as associated with cytomegalovirus. The authors suggested that the approach could potentially be extended to other disease states and immunological phenotypes. All 120 or so repertoires were used to score co-occurrence in the validation cohort in a later analysis, because that analysis had no HLA typing for the cohort.

The receptor library was made with the immunoSEQ multiplex PCR assay. The original methods were these. To diagnose cytomegalovirus status from the catalog of TCR beta chain sequences, a statistical classification framework was built. The clones in this table, taken by TCRdb from immuneACCESS, are in-frame only. Not every clone is retained; where verified, under half of the shortfall comes from an unresolved V gene, and the cause of the rest is unknown. V, J and clone size are taken as reported in that table, and D and trimming were inferred from the DNA itself. For this sample the table gives around 98,000 clones, of which around 88% were detected only once. Roughly 4.3% of the sample belongs to the ten largest clones. Donors formed part of the validation cohort, which comprised 95 to 150 subjects and was distinct from the first cohort of over 500 subjects. The CDR3 covers 15 residues, taking in both the cysteine and the phenylalanine. The DNA shown is the 45-base CDR3, in frame from base 1. Reading the germline V gene gives CDR1 MNHEY and CDR2 SVGAGI. V loses 6 bases at its end and J loses 3 bases; junction bases beyond the gene matches: 8.

In the case of this clone: Its antigen remains undetermined. It has no much larger one-base neighbor in the sample; base qualities were not kept.

This TCR was recovered from a woman aged 30 to 39 in good health and CMV-seronegative. Specimen: PBMCs. The sequence joins TRBV6-5 to TRBJ1-5, with 7 bases aligning to TRBD1. The CDR3 reads as follows: CASSLYRGDNQPQHF. In nucleotide form, the sequence is TGTGCCAGCAGCCTATACAGGGGAGACAATCAGCCCCAGCATTTT.